The TCR beta chain described here comes from a study of CD8 T cells in Susac syndrome. Study-level points and caveats: As the study acknowledged, the number of individuals in its TCR sequencing and HLA analysis was relatively small.

Note on this clonotype: Its antigen remains unknown.

The CDR3 totals 14 residues. V was pared by 2 bases and J by 5 bases, with 10 bases between. Germline V gives CDR1 LGHNA, CDR2 YSLEER. The authors sequenced TCR beta from blood CD8+ and CD4+ T cells. The CD8+ and CD4+ T cells were isolated magnetically using a negative isolation approach, whereas the TEMRA cells were enriched by FACS. After extraction with the RNeasy kit, about 0.5 to 1 ug of the RNA was reverse transcribed using random hexamers. Amplification of the TCR beta CDR3 was carried out by immunoSEQ multiplex PCR, which spanned a total of 54 Vbeta and 13 Jbeta segments. TCRdb ran MiXCR on the immunoSEQ multiplex PCR reads and lists one entry per CDR3 protein. The profile shows about 120,000 distinct CDR3 sequences, approximately 90% of them singletons.

This receptor was taken from a human donor in good health. The V call is TRBV4-3, the J call TRBJ2-1; D ambiguous. The sample comprised CD8+ T cells from PBMCs. The CDR3 spells CASSQPRGNNEQFF. The DNA for the CDR3 is TGCGCCAGCAGCCAACCCCGAGGAAACAATGAGCAGTTCTTC.